This TCR beta chain was identified during a study of T cell responses to AZD1222 COVID-19 vaccine (dated by TCRdb to the early 2020s). General notes on the study: A total of more than 230 trial participants underwent TCR sequencing, of whom about 200 received two doses of AZD1222 and roughly 25 received two doses of the MenACWY control vaccine. Trial participants were enrolled by age into 18-55, 56-69 and 70-plus year subgroups, with roughly 160, 29 and 62 TCR-sequenced participants respectively. General findings and caveats noted by the study authors: Epitopes outside the regions mutated in the B.1.351 and B.1.1.7 variants were reportedly recognized by nearly half of the unique spike-specific TCRs. Because no day 14 peak-response samples were available, the repertoires could be characterized only after the peak T cell response. In the small 56-69-year group, the increase in depth fell short of significance, most likely because of low power. After two AZD1222 doses, spike-specific TCR breadth and depth were significantly higher than at day 0 and than in MenACWY recipients. Conclusions about previously exposed vaccinees were limited because only a handful of AZD1222 recipients were SARS-CoV-2 seropositive at baseline. The vaccine-associated CD4 TCRs covered the entire spike protein, and the dominant responses fell in regions 160-218 and 743-854. Most participants were white British and females outnumbered males, and the authors suggested that clonal diversity may have been underestimated.

CDR3 length: 17 amino acids, cysteine to phenylalanine. Only the CDR3 portion is preserved as DNA: 51 bases, with reading frame beginning at the first base. CDR1 is given as SGDLS and CDR2 as YYNGEE, both from the germline V gene. The V and J ends are trimmed by 0 bases and 0 bases, leaving 13 bases between them. The CDR3 regions of human TCRbeta chains were analyzed by immunosequencing. On the authors' methods: TCRs in the repertoires were matched against a reference library of SARS-CoV-2-specific TCRs that had been generated with the MIRA antigen-specificity platform. Breadth was defined as the fraction of unique TCRs that were SARS-CoV-2-associated. Depth was defined as the fraction of total T cells that were SARS-CoV-2-associated. Using the MIRA data, every spike-specific TCR was mapped to the spike region that the TCR reacted to and assigned to either a CD4 or a CD8 class. Log10-transformed breadth and depth values were compared by one-way ANOVA with Sidak's multiple comparisons tests. Not all clones reach the TCRdb copy of this immuneACCESS table, which keeps in-frame sequences only. Checked studies attribute under half of the gap to unresolved V genes and leave the rest unexplained. That table furnishes V, J and clone size, whereas the DNA furnished D and trimming. For this sample there are 160,000 or so clones; less than 90% appear just once. The top ten hold more than 6.5% of the sample.

On this clone: The target of this receptor is not known. No base quality information exists; no much larger clone differs at one position.

The time point label, as the study defines it: sample from adult after SARS-CoV-2 infection, after symptom onset. Two convalescent COVID-19 patients, sampled after symptom onset from adults with prior SARS-CoV-2 infection, were also TCR-sequenced for comparison. The sequences come from peripheral blood, collected after recovery from COVID-19. The chain joins TRBV9 to TRBJ1-3; the D gene is unclear. This clonotype was obtained from an adult who had recovered from COVID-19. The DNA is TGTGCCAGCAGCGTAGACCCCACGGGTAGCTCTGGAAACACCATATATTTT. Translated, this gives CASSVDPTGSSGNTIYF. The CDR3, completed at both ends by the reference TRBV9 and TRBJ1-3 genes, gives the full variable domain DSGVTQTPKHLITATGQRVTLRCSPRSGDLSVYWYQQSLDQGLQFLIQYYNGEERAKGNILERFSAQQFPDLHSELNLSSLELGDSALYFCASSVDPTGSSGNTIYFGEGSWLTVV.